This T cell receptor (beta chain) was found in a study of cytomegalovirus exposure and HLA in healthy donors. The table came from immunoSEQ multiplex PCR; TCRdb's copy has only in-frame clones and leaves some out. The profile covers about 50,000 clones, with roughly 92% appearing a single time and approximately 1.5% taken by the ten largest. Sample: PBMCs. The sequence derives from a man in his late teens or twenties in good health and CMV-seronegative.

The CDR3 nucleotides are TGTGCTAGTGGTTCCCGGGAGCGGGGGGATCGGAACTATGGCTACACCTTC. The encoded protein is CASGSRERGDRNYGYTF. The chain has TRBV12-5 and TRBJ1-2, with a possible D match to TRBD1 (5 bases). CDR3 size: 17 residues. Between the trimmed V and J ends, which lost 4 bases and 2 bases, there was a span of 20 bases. CDR1 LGHNT and CDR2 FRNRAP come from the germline V gene.